This TCR beta chain was captured in a study of PD-L1 blockade in urothelial cancer (dated by TCRdb to 2016 to 2017). Looking at the study overall: Therapy was started in the mid-2010s for all patients, and atezolizumab 1,200 mg was administered intravenously every 3 weeks. Whole exome sequencing and RNA sequencing of pretreatment tumors were performed alongside TCR sequencing in the same patients. Pretreatment tumor samples and matched peripheral blood, collected serially before and after atezolizumab treatment, underwent TCR sequencing. Blood samples were analyzed 3 weeks after the start of treatment (second dose) and 6 weeks after the start of treatment. Blood samples yielded a median of around 140,000 T cells and roughly 83,000 unique TCRs, with median clonality around 0.083. About 90% of the roughly 29 patients were males with bladder-origin urothelial cancer, and about 65% of the roughly 30 reported a prior smoking history. Patients had an ECOG performance status of 0 or 1 and had received between 0 and 3 prior chemotherapy regimens. The study was an exploratory multi-omic analysis of somatic, immune and clinical correlates of response to PD-L1 blockade with atezolizumab in urothelial cancer. About 10 patients reached durable clinical benefit, while roughly 22 patients did not. Twenty-nine patients had pretreatment blood TCR-seq, some 24 had at least one posttreatment blood collection, and some 24 had tumor TCR-seq. Durable clinical benefit was defined as progression-free survival longer than 6 months, and TCR features were also tested against progression-free and overall survival.

A total of 29 patients with locally advanced or metastatic urothelial carcinoma, treated at Memorial Sloan Kettering on a trial protocol, made up the cohort. Peripheral blood mononuclear cells were collected pretreatment and during treatment, with between 1 and 8 total time points obtained per patient. The Qiagen DNeasy Blood extraction kit was used to purify genomic DNA from total PBMCs and tumor samples. PBMCs were collected pretreatment and during treatment, and were isolated and stored as previously described. To estimate absolute template abundance from read counts, synthetic TCR analog templates were spiked into each PCR. Using the immunoSEQ assay, TCRbeta CDR3 regions were amplified from genomic DNA with bias-controlled V and J gene primers. Sequencing of rearranged TCRbeta segments was done at approximately 20X coverage. The published analysis was carried out like this. Clustering was used to correct sequencing errors, and CDR3s were annotated against IMGT so that V, D and J genes could be assigned. Only productive TCRbeta rearrangements were used in downstream analyses, excluding out-of-frame or stop-codon sequences. Clonality was calculated as one minus the Shannon entropy normalized by the log of the number of unique productive sequences. Fisher's exact test with Benjamini-Hochberg correction, using a cutoff of adjusted p below 0.01, was how clones that differed between time points or between blood and tumor were identified. Entries here come from immuneACCESS through TCRdb and include only in-frame sequences with V and J called. Some clones fail to appear in such tables; in the studies checked, an unresolved V gene covers under half of the shortfall, and the cause of the remainder is unknown. The DNA was the basis for D and trimming; V, J and clone size are from that table. Here the sample has 70,000 to 75,000 clones; 80% to 85% occur a single time. The top ten constitute less than 5.5% of the sample.

Findings and caveats that apply to the study as a whole: Greater expansion of tumor-associated TCR clones in peripheral blood 3 weeks after the start of treatment was observed in patients with durable benefit (n of about 20, p = 0.022). Because the sample size was small (n ≈ 31) and many exploratory analyses were performed, the results are intended to be hypothesis-generating. Improved progression-free and overall survival was associated with having pretreatment peripheral blood TCR clonality below the median.

Based on the germline V gene (reference sequence), the CDR1 and CDR2 sequences are MNHEY and SMNVEV. The germline V end is reduced by 4 bases and the J end by 6 bases; junction bases left unmatched: 9. From its cysteine to its phenylalanine, the CDR3 spans 15 amino acids. The CDR3 DNA has 45 bases and is translated from base 1. As concerns this clone: Its binding antigen is unknown. No much larger clonotype is one base removed from it; base qualities were not supplied.

This receptor was taken from a man between 65 and 80 years old with urothelial cancer. Rearrangement joined TRBV27 to TRBJ2-7, and 10 bases in between align with TRBD2. Sequences were derived from PBMCs, sampled around atezolizumab (anti-PD-L1) treatment. CDR3 loop: CASSSSAGGPTEQYF. The sequenced DNA: TGTGCCAGCAGTTCCTCAGCGGGAGGGCCGACCGAGCAGTACTTC.